These T cell receptor beta chains were read from a single sample in a study of cytomegalovirus exposure and HLA in healthy donors. The repertoire was sequenced with immunoSEQ multiplex PCR; TCRdb's copy has only in-frame clones and lacks some. The sample lists around 110,000 clones, 79% occurring once. Sequenced material: PBMCs. The receptors originated from a man aged 30-40 years in good health and CMV-seropositive. The CDR3 runs from the conserved cysteine through the conserved F or W. D genes are given only for firm matches. Not all rows give a size; the values are once, few, many and, for expanded clones, a class.

D gene	V gene	clone size	J gene	CDR3 length	CDR3 protein	CDR3 DNA
NA	TRBV5-1	NA	TRBJ1-4	15	CASTREGQPSEKLFF	TGCGCCAGCACCCGCGAGGGACAACCATCTGAAAAACTGTTTTTT
TRBD2	TRBV5-4	NA	TRBJ2-1	15	CASSRGLAGGDEQFF	TGTGCCAGCAGCCGAGGACTAGCGGGAGGGGATGAGCAGTTCTTC
NA	TRBV27	NA	TRBJ2-5	13	CASSSLGRETQYF	TGTGCCAGCAGCTCCCTGGGGCGGGAGACCCAGTACTTC
NA	TRBV10-3	NA	TRBJ2-7	13	CAISEGAIYEQYF	TGTGCCATCAGTGAGGGGGCTATCTACGAGCAGTACTTC
NA	TRBV27	NA	TRBJ2-7	14	CASSLGQNSYEQYF	TGTGCCAGCAGTTTAGGGCAGAACTCCTACGAGCAGTACTTC
TRBD2	TRBV5-4	few	TRBJ2-1	16	CASSLTSGGRYNEQFF	TGTGCCAGCAGCCTTACTAGCGGGGGGCGGTACAATGAGCAGTTCTTC
TRBD1	TRBV5-1	few	TRBJ1-5	16	CASSPGDRGLGQPQHF	TGCGCCAGCAGCCCGGGAGACAGGGGGCTTGGTCAGCCCCAGCATTTT
TRBD1	TRBV28	NA	TRBJ2-1	15	CASSRGLSSYNEQFF	TGTGCCAGCAGCAGGGGGCTGAGCTCCTACAATGAGCAGTTCTTC
TRBD1	TRBV18	NA	TRBJ1-1	16	CASSPGQGNVNTEAFF	TGTGCCAGCTCACCAGGACAGGGTAATGTGAACACTGAAGCTTTCTTT
NA	TRBV5-1	NA	TRBJ1-3	17	CASSLQPQPSSGNTIYF	TGCGCCAGCAGCCTTCAGCCACAGCCAAGTAGTGGAAACACCATATATTTT
TRBD1	TRBV4-3	NA	TRBJ2-6	22	CASSQAFYPGTVGSSGANVLTF	TGCGCCAGCAGCCAAGCTTTCTACCCCGGGACAGTAGGGTCCTCTGGGGCCAACGTCCTGACTTTC
NA	TRBV9	few	TRBJ2-7	15	CASSVEPGQPYEQYF	TGTGCCAGCAGCGTAGAACCGGGACAACCCTACGAGCAGTACTTC
TRBD2	TRBV29-1	NA	TRBJ2-2	17	CSVGGLAGGRGAGELFF	TGCAGCGTTGGTGGACTAGCGGGAGGCCGGGGCGCCGGGGAGCTGTTTTTT
NA	TRBV6-5	NA	TRBJ2-2	15	CASSSIRGYTGELFF	TGTGCCAGCAGTTCCATCAGGGGATACACCGGGGAGCTGTTTTTT
NA	TRBV29-1	few	TRBJ1-1	11	CKAAKTDEAFF	TGCAAGGCAGCCAAAACAGATGAAGCTTTCTTT